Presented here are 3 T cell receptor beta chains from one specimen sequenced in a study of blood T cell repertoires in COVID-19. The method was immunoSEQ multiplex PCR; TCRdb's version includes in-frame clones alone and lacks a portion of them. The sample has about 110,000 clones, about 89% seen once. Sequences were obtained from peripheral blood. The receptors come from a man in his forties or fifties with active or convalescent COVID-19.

The CDR3 loop is CASSPGLAGSQETQYF. The CDR3 DNA reads TGTGCCAGCAGTCCCGGACTAGCGGGCTCACAAGAGACCCAGTACTTC. This rearrangement joins TRBV27 to TRBJ2-5; TRBD2 aligns across 11 bases. Trimming took 5 bases from V and 2 from J; bases not matched to a gene: 7. From germline, CDR1 is MNHEY and CDR2 SMNVEV (reference sequence). The CDR3 sequence is 16 residues long.

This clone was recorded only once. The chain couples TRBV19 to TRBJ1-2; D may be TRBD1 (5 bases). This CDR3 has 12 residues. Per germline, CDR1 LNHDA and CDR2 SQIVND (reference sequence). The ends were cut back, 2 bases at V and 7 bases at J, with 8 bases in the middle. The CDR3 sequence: CASSIKQVGYTF. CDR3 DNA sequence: TGTGCCAGTAGTATAAAACAGGTTGGCTACACCTTC.

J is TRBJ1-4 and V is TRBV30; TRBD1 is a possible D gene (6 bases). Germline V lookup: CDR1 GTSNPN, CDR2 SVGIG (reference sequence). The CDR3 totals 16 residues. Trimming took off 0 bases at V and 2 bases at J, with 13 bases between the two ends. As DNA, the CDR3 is TGTGCCTGGAGTGTGGGACAAGGGTTTACTAATGAAAAACTGTTTTTT. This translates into CAWSVGQGFTNEKLFF.